Listed here are 14 T cell receptor beta chains from one sample, sequenced in a study of T-cell memory formation after mild COVID-19. Each CDR3 protein gets one entry after TCRdb re-called the 5' RACE reads with MiXCR. This sample has hundreds of thousands of distinct CDR3 sequences, with 16% found just once. Sequences were obtained from PBMCs or a T cell subset sorted from them (not recorded which). All receptors derive from a man in his late teens or twenties who had mild COVID-19 (a few samples of this study predate the infection). Cell type and time point are not known.

There are a few counts of this clonotype. This sequence joins TRBV18 and TRBJ2-7, with TRBD1 as a possible D gene (5 bases). This CDR3 is 13 amino acids long. Trimming took off 3 bases at V and 5 bases at J, with 11 bases between the two ends. The V gene's germline CDR1 is KGHSH and CDR2 LQKENI. This CDR3 reads CASSPSRENEQYF. DNA for the CDR3: TGTGCCAGCTCACCGAGCAGGGAAAACGAGCAGTACTTC.

V usage is TRBV9 and J usage is TRBJ1-6; D perhaps matches TRBD1 (5 bases). The CDR3 loop spans 17 amino acids. The V gene's germline CDR1 is SGDLS and CDR2 YYNGEE. Trimming took 3 bases from V and 5 from J, leaving 18 bases between them. The CDR3 nucleotides are TGTGCCAGCAGCGCCCACTCGGGGCCGGGGAATAATTCACCCCTCCACTTT. Protein: CASSAHSGPGNNSPLHF.

J is TRBJ2-4 and V is TRBV5-1; D remains ambiguous. CDR1 SGHRS and CDR2 YFSETQ come from the germline V gene. Trimming shortened V by 5 bases and J by 8 bases, and 17 bases separated the two germline ends. The CDR3 spans 14 residues. The chain's CDR3 is CASRNHPGEDIQYF. The CDR3 DNA follows: TGCGCCAGCAGGAATCACCCCGGCGAGGACATTCAGTACTTC.

The CDR3 region has the DNA TGTGCCAGCAGCGTCGATGGGACCGGCAATCAGCCCCAGCATTTT. Its translation: CASSVDGTGNQPQHF. The V gene is TRBV4-2, the J gene TRBJ1-5, with D maybe TRBD1 (5 bases). V was clipped by 5 bases and J by 2 bases, with 13 bases between them. There are 15 residues in the CDR3. The germline CDR1 and CDR2 sequences are LGHNA and YNFKEQ.

This clonotype was counted between two and nine times. The chain has TRBV2 and TRBJ2-3; 7 bases line up with TRBD1. Germline CDR1 reads SNHLY; CDR2 reads FYNNEI. The CDR3 length is 14 residues. J lost 8 bases, V lost 6 bases, and 11 bases had no gene match. CDR3 amino acids: CASSNRQGTGTQYF. In DNA form, the CDR3 reads TGTGCCAGCAGCAACAGACAGGGTACGGGTACGCAGTATTTT.

This clonotype has a handful of counts. This chain links TRBV3-1 with TRBJ2-1; D possibly uses TRBD1 or TRBD2 (5 bases each). The CDR3 is 17 residues long. Looked up from germline, CDR1 is LGHDT and CDR2 is YNNKEL (reference sequence). V was cut by 4 bases and J by 0 bases, with 16 bases left in between. CDR3 loop: CASSLLGASGSYNEQFF. The CDR3 DNA is TGTGCCAGCAGCCTCCTCGGGGCCTCCGGCTCCTACAATGAGCAGTTCTTC.

This clonotype appeared a few times. The V gene is TRBV5-1, the J gene TRBJ2-1, with TRBD2 identical over 14 bases. V shed 3 bases, J shed 8 bases, and the junction held 7 bases outside the gene matches. CDR1 is SGHRS and CDR2 is YFSETQ in the germline V gene. The CDR3 length is 16 residues. This CDR3 reads CASSYGTSGSWDEQFF. CDR3 DNA: TGCGCCAGCAGCTACGGGACTAGCGGGAGTTGGGATGAGCAGTTCTTC.

This clonotype was observed many times. The chain uses TRBV7-9 and TRBJ2-1, with 8 nucleotides matching TRBD2. Looked up from germline, CDR1 is SEHNR and CDR2 is FQNEAQ (reference sequence). V was pared by 6 bases and J by 8 bases, with 6 bases of the junction left unmatched. The CDR3 loop spans 13 amino acids. CDR3 bases: TGTGCCAGCAGGGGTAGCGGGAAGGATGAGCAGTTCTTC. Amino acids: CASRGSGKDEQFF.

The table lists this clonotype with a few counts. V usage is TRBV6-2 or TRBV6-3 and J usage is TRBJ2-3; possible D gene TRBD2, 6 bases. CDR1 is MNHEY, CDR2 SVGEGT, per germline. The CDR3 covers 19 residues. Trimming shortened V by 6 bases and J by 3 bases, and 28 bases separated the two germline ends. The CDR3 here is CASRPPWAPGSGVTDTQYF. The CDR3 DNA sequence: TGTGCCAGCAGGCCCCCGTGGGCGCCCGGGTCGGGGGTTACAGATACGCAGTATTTT.

The chain recombines TRBV20-1 with TRBJ1-6; D not certain. The CDR3 loop spans 13 amino acids. The V and J ends lost 3 bases and 4 bases respectively, with 7 bases between them. Germline values: CDR1 DFQATT, CDR2 SNEGSKA (reference sequence). The CDR3 DNA reads as TGCAGTGCTAGTTCACGGTATAATTCACCCCTCCACTTT. Its translation: CSASSRYNSPLHF.

This clonotype was picked up a small number of times. The chain combines TRBV6-6 with TRBJ2-7; no definite D call. Germline CDR1 reads MNHNY; CDR2 reads SVGAGI (reference sequence). Trimming cost V 2 bases and J 5 bases, with 4 bases left between them. The CDR3 is 11 amino acids. The chain's CDR3 is CASSYVHEQYF. In DNA form, the CDR3 reads TGTGCCAGCAGTTACGTACACGAGCAGTACTTC.

This clonotype was detected a few times. This chain connects TRBV12-3 or TRBV12-4 to TRBJ2-3, with 8 bases that match TRBD2. With 8 bases clipped from V and 3 bases from J, the junction kept 7 bases outside the gene matches. CDR3 length: 14 amino acids. For the CDR3, the DNA is TGTGCCAGCGCTCTCGGGGGGGGGACAGATACGCAGTATTTT. It translates to CASALGGGTDTQYF.

Only a few counts were recorded for this clonotype. The chain carries TRBV29-1 and TRBJ1-4; D call uncertain. The CDR3 totals 13 residues. Germline V CDR1 and CDR2: SQVTM, ANQGSEA. V shed 4 bases and J shed 5 bases, with 11 bases lying between them. The CDR3 loop reads CSVGWGGNEKLFF. In nucleotides, the CDR3 is TGCAGCGTTGGCTGGGGAGGAAATGAAAAACTGTTTTTT. Filled out from reference TRBV29-1 and TRBJ1-4, the complete variable domain reads SAVISQKPSRDICQRGTSLTIQCQVDSQVTMMFWYRQQPGQSLTLIATANQGSEATYESGFVIDKFPISRPNLTFSTLTVSNMSPEDSSIYLCSVGWGGNEKLFFGSGTQLSVL.

The rearrangement uses TRBV5-1 and TRBJ2-1; 7 bases agree with TRBD2. CDR1 and CDR2 from the germline V gene are SGHRS and YFSETQ. The V segment lost 5 bases and the J segment 6 bases; nucleotides outside the gene matches: 11. The CDR3 sequence is 15 residues long. CDR3 loop: CASRGISGLPNEQFF. CDR3 bases: TGCGCCAGCAGGGGGATTAGCGGGCTCCCCAATGAGCAGTTCTTC.